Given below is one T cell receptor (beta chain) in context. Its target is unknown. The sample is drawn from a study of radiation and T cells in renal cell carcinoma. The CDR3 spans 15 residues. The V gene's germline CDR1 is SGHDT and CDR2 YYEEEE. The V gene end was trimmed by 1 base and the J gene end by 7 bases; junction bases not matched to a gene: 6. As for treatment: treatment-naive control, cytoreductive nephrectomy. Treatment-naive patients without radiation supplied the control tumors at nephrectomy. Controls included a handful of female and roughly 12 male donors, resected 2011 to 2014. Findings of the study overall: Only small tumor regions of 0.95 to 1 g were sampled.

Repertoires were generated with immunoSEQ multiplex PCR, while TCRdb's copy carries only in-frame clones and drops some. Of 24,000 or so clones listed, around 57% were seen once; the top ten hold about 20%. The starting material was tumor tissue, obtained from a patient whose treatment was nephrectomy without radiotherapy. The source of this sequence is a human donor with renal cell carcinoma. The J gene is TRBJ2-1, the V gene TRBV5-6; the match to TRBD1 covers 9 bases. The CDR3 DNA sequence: TGTGCCAGCAGCTTGCCCGGGACAGGGTTGAATGAGCAGTTCTTC. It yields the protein CASSLPGTGLNEQFF.